Below, 32 T cell receptor beta chains from the same sample are listed, as sequenced in a study of vaccination effects on CD4 cells after COVID-19. These receptors have no known antigen. Viral peptide pools were used in the ViraFEST assay to expand antigen-specific CD4+ T cells, and sequencing came afterward. Cells that had been cultured for 10 days were the source of isolated CD4+ T cells. The participants, recipients of two vaccine doses, got either BNT162b2 or mRNA-1273. Profiled with immunoSEQ multiplex PCR; TCRdb holds only in-frame clones, not every one. The sample yields about 59,000 clones, about 78% seen once. The sequencing used CD4+ T cells from PBMCs cultured with HCoV-OC43 spike peptides, collected after COVID-19 vaccination. Subset reported: HCoV-OC43 spike overlapping peptide pool stimulation. These receptors all stem from a human donor who received a COVID-19 vaccine.

V is TRBV19 and J is TRBJ2-3, with 13 bases aligning to TRBD2. This CDR3 region has 15 residues. Germline V gene lookup returns CDR1 LNHDA and CDR2 SQIVND (reference sequence). V was clipped by 9 bases and J by 0 bases; unmatched bases: 3. The CDR3 coding sequence is TGTGCCAGCGGGACTAGCGGGGTCAGCACAGATACGCAGTATTTT. Protein: CASGTSGVSTDTQYF.

The rearrangement links TRBV7-8 to TRBJ2-1; 11 bases are a match to TRBD2. From germline, CDR1 is SGHVS and CDR2 FQNEAQ. This CDR3 spans 16 amino acids. The ends lost 8 bases at V and 4 bases at J; junction bases unmatched: 10. The CDR3 sequence is CASGSSGGQVYNEQFF. In DNA, the CDR3 is TGTGCCAGCGGGTCTAGCGGGGGGCAGGTATACAATGAGCAGTTCTTC.

The rearrangement uses TRBV6-5 and TRBJ1-2, with D possibly TRBD1 on 6 matching bases. Germline CDR1 and CDR2: MNHEY and SVGAGI. The ends were cut back, 6 bases at V and 7 bases at J, with 12 bases in the middle. This CDR3 is built from 12 residues. The DNA of the CDR3 is TGTGCCAGCAGCACCAGGGGAAGTGGCTACACCTTC. Amino acid sequence: CASSTRGSGYTF.

This clone was seen only a few times. This chain joins TRBV28 and TRBJ1-1; 8 nucleotides align to TRBD1. Trimming removed 4 bases from V and 0 bases from J; junction bases left unmatched: 4. Germline loops: CDR1 MDHEN, CDR2 SYDVKM. The CDR3 is 15 residues long. The DNA of the CDR3 is TGTGCCAGCAGTTCACAGGGGGAACTGAACACTGAAGCTTTCTTT. Translated: CASSSQGELNTEAFF. The full variable domain, rest sourced from reference TRBV28 and TRBJ1-1, is DVKVTQSSRYLVKRTGEKVFLECVQDMDHENMFWYRQDPGLGLRLIYFSYDVKMKEKGDIPEGYSVSREKKERFSLILESASTNQTSMYLCASSSQGELNTEAFFGQGTRLTVV.

V gene TRBV7-2 combines with J gene TRBJ2-1; D gene unclear. This CDR3 contains 13 residues. With 1 base removed from V and 4 bases from J, the gap between germline ends came to 5 bases. CDR1 SGHTA and CDR2 FQGNSA come from the germline V gene. The CDR3 DNA reads as TGTGCCAGCAGCTTAGACCATTACAATGAGCAGTTCTTC. Translated: CASSLDHYNEQFF.

This clone was counted once. CDR3: CASSLDRRFNEQFF. CDR3 nucleotide sequence: TGTGCCAGCAGCCTGGACAGGAGATTCAATGAGCAGTTCTTC. The chain carries TRBV6-5 and TRBJ2-1; 7 positions match TRBD1. This CDR3 is 14 amino acids long. Losses at the gene ends were 6 bases for V and 6 bases for J; bases not matched to a gene: 8. Per the germline V gene, CDR1 is MNHEY and CDR2 is SVGAGI.

This clone turned up a few times. The chain carries TRBV4-1 and TRBJ1-2; D not certain. This CDR3 spans 15 amino acids. Germline lookup yields CDR1 MGHRA and CDR2 YSYEKL. Trimming removed 1 base at V and 0 bases at J, with 9 bases between. The CDR3 here is CASSQGPKTNYGYTF. Here the CDR3 DNA reads TGCGCCAGCAGCCAAGGTCCGAAAACTAACTATGGCTACACCTTC.

J is TRBJ1-2 and V is TRBV24-1; 10 nucleotides match TRBD1. This CDR3 contains 14 residues. J was trimmed by 13 bases and V by 4 bases; bases with no gene match: 11. CDR1 is KGHDR, CDR2 SFDVKD, per germline. CDR3 sequence (DNA): TGTGCCACCAGTGAGCCGGGACAGGGGACGGTTCGCACCTTC. It encodes CATSEPGQGTVRTF.

CDR3 sequence: CASSQEPGTGYGYTF. In DNA form, the CDR3 reads TGTGCCAGCAGCCAAGAGCCAGGGACAGGGTATGGCTACACCTTC. The rearrangement links TRBV4-2 to TRBJ1-2; 9 bases fit TRBD1. CDR3 length: 15 residues. Germline V gene sequence: CDR1 LGHNA, CDR2 YNFKEQ. Trimming took 0 bases from V and 5 from J; bases not matched to a gene: 4.

The chain combines TRBV4-2 with TRBJ1-2, with D maybe TRBD1 (5 bases). The CDR3 spans 14 residues. Per germline, CDR1 LGHNA and CDR2 YNFKEQ. V was shortened by 1 base and J by 8 bases, with 14 bases between the two germline ends. The CDR3 is CASSQAWQNRGYTF. CDR3 nucleotide sequence: TGTGCCAGCAGCCAAGCCTGGCAGAACAGGGGCTACACCTTC.

The count of this clone is one. The genes are TRBV29-1 and TRBJ1-2, with a possible D match to TRBD1 (5 bases). With 3 bases removed from V and 6 bases from J, the gap between germline ends came to 20 bases. The germline V gene has CDR1 SQVTM and CDR2 ANQGSEA. The CDR3 is 15 residues long. For the CDR3, the DNA is TGCAGCGTTGATGGGAGACGGGGCAAAGGAAATGGCTACACCTTC. As protein: CSVDGRRGKGNGYTF.

This clone was found a few times. Different DNA sequences within this sample yield the same CDR3. This chain links TRBV4-3 with TRBJ1-2, with D uncertain. Germline CDR1 and CDR2: LGHNA and YSLEER. Trimming stripped 0 bases from V and 4 bases from J, with 9 bases between. The CDR3 contains 14 residues. CDR3 sequence (DNA): TGCGCCAGCAGCCAAGATAGGGCAGGCTATGGCTACACCTTC. Amino acid sequence: CASSQDRAGYGYTF.

The chain combines TRBV4-3 with TRBJ2-1, with D possibly TRBD1 on 6 matching bases. Germline values: CDR1 LGHNA, CDR2 YSLEER. The CDR3 is 16 amino acids. The V and J ends lost 3 bases and 10 bases respectively, with 22 bases between them. The CDR3 DNA follows: TGCGCCAGCAGCCAGCTAAACAGGGCCCCCCAGGGCGAGCAGTTCTTC. This encodes CASSQLNRAPQGEQFF.

The chain combines TRBV28 with TRBJ1-4, with TRBD1 matching 7 bases. The CDR3 runs to 17 residues. J gave up 7 bases and V 5 bases, and 16 bases lay outside the gene matches. Germline assignment: CDR1 MDHEN and CDR2 SYDVKM. The CDR3 region is CASSDSLGQAGREKLFF. The CDR3 DNA is TGTGCCAGCAGTGACTCTCTTGGACAGGCGGGTCGTGAAAAACTGTTTTTT.

This chain connects TRBV3-1 (or the pseudogene TRBV3-2) to TRBJ1-6; possible D gene TRBD1, 5 bases. CDR3 length: 18 amino acids. V lost 0 bases, J lost 4 bases, and 16 bases lay in between. CDR1 and CDR2 (germline): LGHDT, YNNKEL (reference sequence). CDR3 sequence: CASSQEGTGDDYNSPLHF. DNA for the CDR3: TGTGCCAGCAGCCAAGAAGGCACGGGGGACGATTATAATTCACCCCTCCACTTT.

The gene calls are TRBV18 and TRBJ2-3; possible D gene TRBD1, 6 bases. This CDR3 is built from 14 residues. The germline V gene has CDR1 KGHSH and CDR2 LQKENI. V lost 6 bases, J lost 1 base, and 11 bases lay in between. CDR3 region: CASSWKGGTDTQYF. In nucleotides, the CDR3 is TGTGCCAGCTCCTGGAAGGGGGGCACAGATACGCAGTATTTT.

The chain links TRBV10-3 to TRBJ2-7; 9 nucleotides match TRBD1. Trimming removed 0 bases from V and 5 bases from J; junction bases left unmatched: 8. The germline CDR1 and CDR2 sequences are ENHRY and SYGVKD. The CDR3 sequence is 16 residues long. The CDR3 is CAISESRGQGFHEQYV. DNA for the CDR3: TGTGCCATCAGTGAGTCGAGAGGACAGGGGTTCCACGAGCAGTACGTC.

This chain joins TRBV24-1 and TRBJ2-1; 10 bases line up with TRBD1. Germline CDR1 and CDR2: KGHDR and SFDVKD. The CDR3 runs to 15 residues. V was clipped by 3 bases and J by 5 bases; unmatched bases: 3. CDR3 loop: CATSDGQGDNNEQFF. CDR3 sequence (DNA): TGTGCCACCAGTGATGGACAGGGGGATAACAATGAGCAGTTCTTC.

This chain links TRBV12-3 or TRBV12-4 with TRBJ1-2, with D uncertain. The CDR3 totals 9 residues. V was cut by 5 bases and J by 13 bases, with 8 bases left in between. The CDR3 DNA reads TGTGCCAGCAGTCCCCCCGTCACCTTC. Translating gives CASSPPVTF.

This chain connects TRBV9 to TRBJ1-2, with D perhaps TRBD1 (5 bases). Trimming took 2 bases from V and 4 from J, leaving 15 bases between them. The germline V gene encodes CDR1 SGDLS and CDR2 YYNGEE. This CDR3 is 15 amino acids long. The CDR3, as DNA: TGTGCCAGCAGCGTTGGTTTTTCAGGGACCTATGGCTACACCTTC. Translating it yields CASSVGFSGTYGYTF.

The chain employs TRBV27 and TRBJ1-2, with TRBD1 as a possible D gene (6 bases). V was clipped by 8 bases and J by 7 bases, with 20 bases between them. The CDR3 has 14 residues. Germline CDR1 is MNHEY and CDR2 is SMNVEV (reference sequence). The DNA of the CDR3 is TGTGCCAGCCGAGCCCTCAGCAGGGGAACTGGCTACACCTTC. It translates to CASRALSRGTGYTF.

The chain is built from TRBV5-1 and TRBJ1-1, with D perhaps TRBD1 (6 bases). In germline, CDR1 is SGHRS, CDR2 YFSETQ. Trimming left V 4 bases short and J 8 bases short, with 21 bases between. The CDR3 consists of 15 residues. CDR3 sequence (DNA): TGCGCCAGCAGCATTGGTTGGACAGCGGCGACCGAAGCTTTCTTT. This codes for CASSIGWTAATEAFF. The full variable domain, in which reference TRBV5-1 and TRBJ1-1 provide the parts outside the CDR3, is KAGVTQTPRYLIKTRGQQVTLSCSPISGHRSVSWYQQTPGQGLQFLFEYFSETQRNKGNFPGRFSGRQFSNSRSEMNVSTLELGDSALYLCASSIGWTAATEAFFGQGTRLTVV.

Only a few counts were recorded for this clone. The chain joins TRBV2 to TRBJ2-7; D gene unclear. The CDR3 runs to 12 residues. V lost 3 bases and J 2 bases, leaving 5 bases between the germline ends. The germline V gene encodes CDR1 SNHLY and CDR2 FYNNEI. The CDR3 DNA reads TGTGCCAGCAGTGATATGACCTACGAGCAGTACGTC. Residues: CASSDMTYEQYV.

This clone was observed a handful of times. This chain connects TRBV5-5 to TRBJ2-2, with 7 positions matching TRBD1. Trimming cost V 3 bases and J 7 bases; bases outside gene matches: 6. The CDR3 extends over 14 amino acids. CDR1 SGHKS and CDR2 YYEKEE come from the germline V gene (reference sequence). The CDR3 loop reads CASSWQTGLGELFF. The CDR3 DNA reads TGTGCCAGCAGCTGGCAGACAGGGCTCGGGGAGCTGTTTTTT.

This chain joins TRBV2 and TRBJ1-1; D is unclear. The germline V gene encodes CDR1 SNHLY and CDR2 FYNNEI. Trimming shortened V by 0 bases and J by 1 base, and 6 bases separated the two germline ends. There are 14 residues in the CDR3. The CDR3 DNA reads TGTGCCAGCAGTGAAGCCTTGGGGAACACTGAAGCTTTCTTT. This encodes CASSEALGNTEAFF.

The CDR3 DNA reads as TGTGCCTGGAGTGTGGGTGGGTCCACTGAAGCTTTCTTT. Translated: CAWSVGGSTEAFF. The chain employs TRBV30 and TRBJ1-1; no reliable D call. The CDR3 totals 13 residues. The ends were cut back, 0 bases at V and 4 bases at J, with 9 bases in the middle. Per germline, CDR1 GTSNPN and CDR2 SVGIG (reference sequence).

DNA of the CDR3: TGTGCCAGCAGCGATATAGCTAGCGGGGGGGCCACCATTCAGTACTTC. As protein: CASSDIASGGATIQYF. V usage is TRBV5-4 and J usage is TRBJ2-4, with 12 bases matching TRBD2. The CDR3 is made up of 16 amino acids. Germline V CDR1 and CDR2: SGHNT, YYREEE (reference sequence). Trimming cost V 4 bases and J 9 bases; bases outside gene matches: 11.

V is TRBV12-3 or TRBV12-4 and J is TRBJ1-2, with D unclear. The CDR3 spans 13 residues. V lost 3 bases and J 8 bases, leaving 13 bases between the germline ends. The CDR3 DNA sequence: TGTGCCAGCAGTTTGGCTGGTAACTTAGGCTACACCTTC. Amino acid sequence: CASSLAGNLGYTF.

This clone was seen only once. CDR3 DNA sequence: TGCAGTGCTAGTATAGGGAAGGACGAGCAGTACGTC. Translating gives CSASIGKDEQYV. This chain joins TRBV20-1 and TRBJ2-7; D gene ambiguous. V lost 3 bases and J 5 bases, leaving 11 bases between the germline ends. The germline V gene has CDR1 DFQATT and CDR2 SNEGSKA (reference sequence). The CDR3 is 12 residues long.

The chain couples TRBV7-6 to TRBJ2-1; D possibly corresponds to TRBD2 (7 bases). CDR1 and CDR2 (germline): SGHVS, FNYEAQ. The CDR3 contains 16 residues. Trimming pared 4 bases from V and 4 bases from J, leaving 17 bases between. DNA of the CDR3: TGTGCCAGCAGCTCCTTGGTGGGGGGGCGTTACAATGAGCAGTTCTTC. Encoded protein: CASSSLVGGRYNEQFF.

The chain couples TRBV5-1 to TRBJ2-3, with D possibly called TRBD1 or TRBD2 (5 bases each). Germline V gene sequence: CDR1 SGHRS, CDR2 YFSETQ. V lost 7 bases and J 0 bases, leaving 12 bases between the germline ends. This CDR3 comprises 14 residues. The CDR3 sequence: CASWAGGSTDTQYF. DNA for the CDR3: TGCGCCAGCTGGGCTGGGGGAAGCACAGATACGCAGTATTTT. Based on the CDR3 plus reference TRBV5-1 and TRBJ2-3, the full variable domain is KAGVTQTPRYLIKTRGQQVTLSCSPISGHRSVSWYQQTPGQGLQFLFEYFSETQRNKGNFPGRFSGRQFSNSRSEMNVSTLELGDSALYLCASWAGGSTDTQYFGPGTRLTVL.

This clone ranks as medium-sized. The rearrangement links TRBV27 to TRBJ1-6; TRBD1 matches at 7 bases. The CDR3 consists of 17 residues. V trimming: 6 bases; J trimming: 1 base; junction bases outside the gene matches: 9. Germline CDR1 reads MNHEY; CDR2 reads SMNVEV (reference sequence). CDR3 residues: CASRSTGELSYNSPLHF. The CDR3 DNA is TGTGCCAGCAGGTCTACAGGGGAGCTGTCCTATAATTCACCCCTCCACTTT.